This paragraph covers one T cell receptor beta chain sequence. This sample is part of a study of blood T cell repertoires in COVID-19. Study-wide context: The United States, Italy and Spain provided the acute and convalescent COVID-19 samples. The analysed material was cDNA or gDNA that came from T cells, B-cell-depleted T cells, or PBMCs.

In the original workflow: Counts of nucleated cells, estimated from reference gene primer amplification, were obtained. Libraries were prepared by immunoSEQ multiplex PCR; TCRdb keeps only in-frame clonotypes and omits some of them. Clone size and the V and J calls come from that table; the DNA yielded D and trimming. The sample yields some 170,000 clones, around 80% seen once. The receptor was isolated from a woman over 75 with active or convalescent COVID-19. The sample taken for sequencing was peripheral blood.

Here the CDR3 reads CASSFGTDTQYF. Written as DNA, the CDR3 is TGTGCCAGCAGCTTCGGCACAGATACGCAGTATTTT. The V call is TRBV7-9, the J call TRBJ2-3; D is uncertain. The germline CDR1 and CDR2 sequences are SEHNR and FQNEAQ (reference sequence). Deletions cut 3 bases from V and 1 base from J, with 2 bases between. This CDR3 is 12 amino acids long.